A single sample gave rise to the 21 T cell receptor beta chains below, sequenced in a study of control samples from healthy donors and cancer patients. TCRdb keeps only in-frame clones here, not all; method: immunoSEQ multiplex PCR. The sample lists 90,000 to 100,000 clones, 79% occurring once. The sequenced sample was blood. These receptors were collected from a woman in her twenties or thirties in good health.

The chain employs TRBV2 and TRBJ2-7; D might be TRBD2 (6 bases). Germline assignment: CDR1 SNHLY and CDR2 FYNNEI. This CDR3 is built from 17 residues. V lost 1 base and J 0 bases, leaving 16 bases between the germline ends. CDR3 nucleotide sequence: TGTGCCAGCAGTGAAGGCATACCCCGGGAGAGCTCCTACGAGCAGTACTTC. Residues: CASSEGIPRESSYEQYF.

V gene TRBV9 combines with J gene TRBJ1-6, with no clear D. Looked up from germline, CDR1 is SGDLS and CDR2 is YYNGEE. The length of the CDR3 is 13 residues. The germline V and J ends were trimmed by 0 bases and 12 bases, with 10 bases remaining between them. The DNA for the CDR3 is TGTGCCAGCAGCGTAGGGGATACCGGACCCCTCCACTTT. This encodes CASSVGDTGPLHF.

The gene calls are TRBV7-2 and TRBJ2-5; 8 bases match TRBD2. Trimming took 5 bases from V and 5 from J; bases not matched to a gene: 10. In germline, CDR1 is SGHTA, CDR2 FQGNSA. There are 15 residues in the CDR3. The CDR3 is CASSPGGDLRETQYF. As DNA, the CDR3 is TGTGCCAGCAGCCCCGGGGGGGACCTACGGGAGACCCAGTACTTC.

Only one count was recorded for this clone. CDR3: CASSEPGQGRSTEAFF. The CDR3 DNA reads as TGTGCCAGCAGTGAACCAGGACAGGGGAGATCCACTGAAGCTTTCTTT. V and J are TRBV25-1 and TRBJ1-1, with 9 bases lining up with TRBD1. From germline, CDR1 is MGHDK and CDR2 SYGVNS. The CDR3 runs to 16 residues. J was trimmed by 4 bases and V by 2 bases; bases with no gene match: 8.

The chain has TRBV11-2 and TRBJ2-1; D is perhaps TRBD2 (6 bases). Trimming cost V 1 base and J 8 bases, with 18 bases left between them. There are 16 residues in the CDR3. In germline, CDR1 is SGHAT, CDR2 FQNNGV. The CDR3 spells CASSLGWLARGDEQFF. Here the CDR3 DNA reads TGTGCCAGCAGCTTAGGTTGGCTAGCGAGGGGCGATGAGCAGTTCTTC.

The V call is TRBV7-2, the J call TRBJ1-5; possibly TRBD1 for D (5 bases). This CDR3 region has 13 residues. Looked up from germline, CDR1 is SGHTA and CDR2 is FQGNSA. Deletions cut 5 bases from V and 10 bases from J, with 15 bases between. This CDR3 is CASSPARQGPQHF. CDR3 nucleotide sequence: TGTGCCAGCAGCCCAGCGCGCCAGGGTCCCCAGCATTTT.

The genes are TRBV13 and TRBJ2-7; 8 nucleotides match TRBD1. CDR3 length: 14 amino acids. Trimming removed 0 bases from V and 2 bases from J; junction bases left unmatched: 0. The V gene's germline CDR1 is PRHDT and CDR2 FYEKMQ (reference sequence). The CDR3 DNA reads as TGTGCCAGCAGCTTAGGACAGGGGGCCTACGAGCAGTACTTC. This codes for CASSLGQGAYEQYF.

The chain joins TRBV29-1 to TRBJ2-3; D possibly corresponds to TRBD1 (7 bases). The CDR3 extends over 12 amino acids. V was trimmed by 7 bases and J by 6 bases, leaving 14 bases between them. Germline values: CDR1 SQVTM, CDR2 ANQGSEA. CDR3 residues: CSGAGTADTQYF. In DNA form, the CDR3 reads TGCAGCGGCGCGGGGACAGCCGATACGCAGTATTTT.

The rearrangement joins TRBV7-9 to TRBJ2-3; TRBD2 matches at 9 bases. Germline V lookup: CDR1 SEHNR, CDR2 FQNEAQ (reference sequence). This CDR3 has 14 residues. Trimming cost V 3 bases and J 4 bases; bases outside gene matches: 2. DNA of the CDR3: TGTGCCAGCAGCTTCGGCGGGGGGGCAGATACGCAGTATTTT. Encoded protein: CASSFGGGADTQYF.

The chain carries TRBV27 and TRBJ2-1; D is ambiguous. Between the trimmed V and J ends, which lost 5 bases and 5 bases, there was a span of 13 bases. There are 14 residues in the CDR3. Germline V gene lookup returns CDR1 MNHEY and CDR2 SMNVEV (reference sequence). The CDR3 bases are TGTGCCAGCAGTAGGGTAGGGCAAAACAATGAGCAGTTCTTC. It codes for CASSRVGQNNEQFF.

This chain joins TRBV19 and TRBJ1-3; a possible D gene is TRBD1 (5 bases). The germline V and J ends were trimmed by 6 bases and 3 bases, with 9 bases remaining between them. In germline, CDR1 is LNHDA, CDR2 SQIVND (reference sequence). The length of the CDR3 is 13 residues. In DNA, the CDR3 is TGTGCCAGTAGAAGGGGCTTTGGAAACACCATATATTTT. Amino acid sequence: CASRRGFGNTIYF.

The J gene is TRBJ2-5, the V gene TRBV7-9; no clear D. Germline V gives CDR1 SEHNR, CDR2 FQNEAQ (reference sequence). Trimming took 3 bases from V and 5 from J, leaving 16 bases between them. The CDR3 is 15 residues long. CDR3 residues: CASSFAGPLRETQYF. The CDR3 region has the DNA TGTGCCAGCAGCTTCGCCGGACCTCTCCGGGAGACCCAGTACTTC. Full variable domain (remainder filled in from reference TRBV7-9 and TRBJ2-5): DTGVSQNPRHKITKRGQNVTFRCDPISEHNRLYWYRQTLGQGPEFLTYFQNEAQLEKSRLLSDRFSAERPKGSFSTLEIQRTEQGDSAMYLCASSFAGPLRETQYFGPGTRLLVL.

The rearrangement uses TRBV12-1 and TRBJ1-1. TRBV12-1 is a pseudogene locus. The CDR3 covers 18 residues. The CDR3 loop is CASSFNRRLSGRNTEAFF. CDR3 DNA: TGTGCCAGCAGCTTTAATCGCCGATTGTCGGGGCGAAACACTGAAGCTTTCTTT.

The J gene is TRBJ1-2, the V gene TRBV4-3; D not certain. CDR1 and CDR2 (germline): LGHNA, YSLEER. There are 17 residues in the CDR3. V was trimmed by 0 bases and J by 1 base, leaving 15 bases between them. The chain's CDR3 is CASSQEWIGSVNYGYTF. CDR3 DNA sequence: TGCGCCAGCAGCCAAGAGTGGATCGGATCTGTTAACTATGGCTACACCTTC.

The chain links TRBV15 to TRBJ2-1; D gene ambiguous. Trimming took off 2 bases at V and 7 bases at J, with 6 bases between the two ends. The germline V gene has CDR1 LNHNV and CDR2 YYDKDF (reference sequence). The CDR3 spans 12 residues. The CDR3 spells CATSRRANEQFF. The CDR3 region has the DNA TGTGCCACCAGCAGAAGGGCTAATGAGCAGTTCTTC.

The chain joins TRBV10-3 to TRBJ1-2; D unresolved. This CDR3 region has 12 residues. Germline CDR1 and CDR2: ENHRY and SYGVKD. V lost 3 bases to trimming and J lost 3 bases, with 5 bases between them. The CDR3 loop reads CAISEGYYGYTF. DNA of the CDR3: TGTGCCATCAGTGAAGGGTACTATGGCTACACCTTC.

The chain is built from TRBV5-1 and TRBJ1-1, with 8 bases aligning to TRBD1. From germline, CDR1 is SGHRS and CDR2 YFSETQ. CDR3 length equals 17 residues. Trimming removed 4 bases from V and 2 bases from J; junction bases left unmatched: 13. The CDR3 region has the DNA TGCGCCAGCAGCATCGGACAGGGTCGAGGGGCTAACACTGAAGCTTTCTTT. This sequence encodes CASSIGQGRGANTEAFF.

This clone was seen a handful of times. CDR3 loop: CASVQGNTEAFF. CDR3 nucleotide sequence: TGTGCCAGTGTACAGGGGAACACTGAAGCTTTCTTT. The chain uses TRBV19 and TRBJ1-1; weak D call: TRBD1 (6 bases). With 8 bases removed from V and 1 base from J, the gap between germline ends came to 8 bases. This CDR3 spans 12 amino acids. The germline gives CDR1 LNHDA, CDR2 SQIVND (reference sequence).

In its sample, this clone was seen once. The rearrangement joins TRBV6-5 to TRBJ2-7; 10 bases fit TRBD1. V was pared by 7 bases and J by 5 bases, with 8 bases of the junction left unmatched. This CDR3 comprises 14 residues. Per the germline V gene, CDR1 is MNHEY and CDR2 is SVGAGI. The CDR3 coding sequence is TGTGCCAGCACCTCAGGGGACAGGGGACACGAGCAGTACTTC. This gives the protein CASTSGDRGHEQYF.

V is TRBV15 and J is TRBJ1-4; perhaps TRBD1 as D (6 bases). Looked up from germline, CDR1 is LNHNV and CDR2 is YYDKDF (reference sequence). The CDR3 is made up of 17 amino acids. V was trimmed by 0 bases and J by 8 bases, leaving 19 bases between them. The CDR3 protein is CATSRDGGGVVWEKLFF. The CDR3 region has the DNA TGTGCCACCAGCAGAGATGGAGGGGGGGTAGTGTGGGAAAAACTGTTTTTT.

The chain couples TRBV7-2 to TRBJ2-1; D is uncertain. Germline V lookup: CDR1 SGHTA, CDR2 FQGNSA. The CDR3 covers 13 residues. V dropped 2 bases and J dropped 4 bases, with 6 bases sitting between them. The CDR3 is CASSLRLYNEQFF. Written as DNA, the CDR3 is TGTGCCAGCAGCTTACGTCTATACAATGAGCAGTTCTTC. The variable domain in full, completed from reference TRBV7-2 and TRBJ2-1, reads GAGVSQSPSNKVTEKGKDVELRCDPISGHTALYWYRQSLGQGLEFLIYFQGNSAPDKSGLPSDRFSAERTGGSVSTLTIQRTQQEDSAVYLCASSLRLYNEQFFGPGTRLTVL.